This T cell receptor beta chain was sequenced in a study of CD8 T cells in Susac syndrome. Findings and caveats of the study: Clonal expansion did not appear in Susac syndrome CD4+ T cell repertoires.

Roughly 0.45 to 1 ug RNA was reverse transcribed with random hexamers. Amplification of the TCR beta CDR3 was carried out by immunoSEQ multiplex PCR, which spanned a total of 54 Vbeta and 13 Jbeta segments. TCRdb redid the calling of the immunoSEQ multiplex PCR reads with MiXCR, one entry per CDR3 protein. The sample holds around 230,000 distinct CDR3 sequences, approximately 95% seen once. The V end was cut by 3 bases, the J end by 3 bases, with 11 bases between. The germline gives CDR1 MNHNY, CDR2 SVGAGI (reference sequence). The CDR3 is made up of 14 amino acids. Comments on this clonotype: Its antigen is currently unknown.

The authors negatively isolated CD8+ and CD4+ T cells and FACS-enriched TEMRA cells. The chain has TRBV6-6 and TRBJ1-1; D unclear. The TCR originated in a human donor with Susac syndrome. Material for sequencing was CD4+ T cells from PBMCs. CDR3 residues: CASSYGQRDTEAFF. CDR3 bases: TGTGCCAGCAGTTATGGCCAGCGAGACACTGAAGCTTTCTTT.